This entry describes one TCR beta chain. The V end was cut by 5 bases, the J end by 7 bases, with 14 bases between. Germline V gene data show CDR1 as SGHAT and CDR2 as FQNNGV. The CDR3 spans 14 residues. The sample comes from a study of metastatic and nonmetastatic thyroid tumors. For the study at large: Across blood and tumor or nodule tissue, repertoires from malignant and benign thyroid patients were compared with one another.

Each patient came to thyroid surgery without any prior treatment (of any kind). Using MiXCR, TCRdb reanalyzed the PCR reads. This sample has about 26,000 clones; under 30% occur once, and the top ten carry 5% to 6.5%. Sequences were obtained from blood. The rearrangement links TRBV11-2 to TRBJ2-2; no firm D call. The clonotype comes from a female donor with papillary thyroid cancer or a benign thyroid nodule (not recorded which). Some clones in this sample may be carry-over from other donors' samples. CDR3 protein: CASSPPGTGGELFF. DNA of the CDR3: TGTGCCAGCAGCCCACCAGGCACGGGCGGGGAGCTGTTTTTT.